This TCR beta chain stems from a study of CD8+ T cells in alopecia areata. At the level of the study: Oral tofacitinib, 5 to 10 mg twice daily, was given in an open-label trial. Broader study findings: Among the top 100, expanded CD8+ clones, as well as scalp clonality, were significantly decreased by tofacitinib.

The treatment is: oral pan-JAK inhibitor, 5-10 mg twice daily. As the sequencing template, cDNA was produced by extracting RNA and reverse transcribing it. Sequenced by immunoSEQ multiplex PCR; TCRdb stores in-frame clones only, minus some. The sample consists of 190,000 or so clones, roughly 61% of them appearing once. About this clone itself: No antigen is known for it.

The receptor's source is a human donor with alopecia areata. Material: CD8+ T cells sorted from blood, obtained at week 24, from a patient treated with tofacitinib.

CDR3 coding DNA: TGCAGCGTTAAACCGGGACAGTCCCCCTATGGCTACACCTTC. Its translation: CSVKPGQSPYGYTF. The rearrangement links TRBV29-1 to TRBJ1-2; 7 bases align to TRBD1. The trim removed 5 bases at V and 4 bases at J, leaving 10 bases unmatched. The CDR3 extends over 14 amino acids. Germline values: CDR1 SQVTM, CDR2 ANQGSEA. Drawing the rest from reference TRBV29-1 and TRBJ1-2, the complete variable domain is SAVISQKPSRDICQRGTSLTIQCQVDSQVTMMFWYRQQPGQSLTLIATANQGSEATYESGFVIDKFPISRPNLTFSTLTVSNMSPEDSSIYLCSVKPGQSPYGYTFGSGTRLTVV.